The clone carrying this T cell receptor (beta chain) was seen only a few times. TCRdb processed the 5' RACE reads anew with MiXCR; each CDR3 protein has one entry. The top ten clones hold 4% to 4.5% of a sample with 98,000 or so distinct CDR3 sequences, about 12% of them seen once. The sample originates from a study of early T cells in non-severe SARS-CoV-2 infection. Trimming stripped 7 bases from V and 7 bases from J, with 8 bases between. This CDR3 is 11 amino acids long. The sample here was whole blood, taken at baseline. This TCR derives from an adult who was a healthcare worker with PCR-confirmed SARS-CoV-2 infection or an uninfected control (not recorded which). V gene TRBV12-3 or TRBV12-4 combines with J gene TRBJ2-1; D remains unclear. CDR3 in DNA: TGTGCCAGCACCTTAGGGAATGAGCAGTTCTTC. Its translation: CASTLGNEQFF.